These 11 T cell receptor beta chains were sequenced from one sample in a study of identical twins. TCRdb ran MiXCR on the 5' RACE reads and lists one entry per CDR3 protein. The repertoire consists of more than 1.5 million distinct CDR3 sequences, with 25% to 35% occurring once and the leading ten covering about 0.27%. Sequences were obtained from cord blood. Every receptor here comes from a newborn girl in good health.

Only a few counts were recorded for this clonotype. The chain has TRBV6-5 and TRBJ2-4; 8 nucleotides agree with TRBD2. The CDR3 is 16 amino acids. Germline V gene sequence: CDR1 MNHEY, CDR2 SVGAGI. Germline trimming cut 2 bases from V and 3 bases from J; bases unmatched to any gene: 6. CDR3: CASSYQTSGGKNIQYF. CDR3 DNA: TGTGCCAGCAGTTACCAAACTAGCGGAGGCAAAAACATTCAGTACTTC.

In its sample, this clonotype was seen a few times. V usage is TRBV12-3 or TRBV12-4 and J usage is TRBJ2-1; D tentatively reads TRBD1 or TRBD2 (5 bases each). The last part of the DNA fits TRBJ2-7 better; the J call may be wrong. This CDR3 is 16 amino acids long. The CDR3 nucleotides read TGTGCCAGCAGCGCCCAAGGGACCCTCTCCTACAATGAGCAGTACTTC. It yields the protein CASSAQGTLSYNEQYF.

The chain employs TRBV7-2 and TRBJ1-2; 7 bases match TRBD1. The length of the CDR3 is 15 residues. Per germline, CDR1 SGHTA and CDR2 FQGNSA. V was pared by 6 bases and J by 1 base, with 8 bases of the junction left unmatched. CDR3 sequence: CASSKNQGVNYGYTF. The CDR3 DNA is TGTGCCAGCAGTAAGAACCAGGGGGTTAACTATGGCTACACCTTC.

The chain links TRBV5-1 to TRBJ2-3; D is ambiguous. Germline V lookup: CDR1 SGHRS, CDR2 YFSETQ. Deletions cut 0 bases from V and 6 bases from J, with 17 bases between. This CDR3 has 16 amino acids. For the CDR3, the DNA is TGCGCCAGCAGCTTGGAGCCCCAACACGGCTTCGATACGCAGTATTTT. Translating it yields CASSLEPQHGFDTQYF.

This sequence joins TRBV28 and TRBJ1-6, with D perhaps TRBD1 (6 bases). The germline CDR1 and CDR2 sequences are MDHEN and SYDVKM. V was clipped by 3 bases and J by 7 bases, with 13 bases between them. This CDR3 is built from 15 residues. The CDR3: CASSFPAGANSPLHF. CDR3 coding DNA: TGTGCCAGCAGTTTCCCGGCAGGGGCAAATTCACCCCTCCACTTT. The full variable domain, completed using reference TRBV28 and TRBJ1-6, is DVKVTQSSRYLVKRTGEKVFLECVQDMDHENMFWYRQDPGLGLRLIYFSYDVKMKEKGDIPEGYSVSREKKERFSLILESASTNQTSMYLCASSFPAGANSPLHFGNGTRLTVT.

The chain carries TRBV11-2 and TRBJ2-6; maybe TRBD1 (5 bases). V lost 3 bases and J 0 bases, leaving 9 bases between the germline ends. CDR1 is SGHAT, CDR2 FQNNGV, per germline. The CDR3 has 16 amino acids. Here the CDR3 reads CASSFSDSSGANVLTF. The CDR3 coding sequence is TGTGCCAGCAGCTTTTCCGACAGCTCTGGGGCCAACGTCCTGACTTTC.

A few counts support this clonotype. The chain carries TRBV4-1 and TRBJ1-4; D may be TRBD1 (5 bases). In germline, CDR1 is MGHRA, CDR2 YSYEKL. CDR3 length: 14 amino acids. Trimming shortened V by 1 base and J by 4 bases, and 7 bases separated the two germline ends. The CDR3 sequence: CASSQGGGNEKLFF. The DNA for the CDR3 is TGCGCCAGCAGCCAAGGCGGGGGTAATGAAAAACTGTTTTTT.

With regard to this clonotype: This is likely a read error, given that the CDR3 carries no conserved phenylalanine or tryptophan at its end. The J gene is TRBJ2-7, the V gene TRBV29-1; a weak D match, TRBD2 (5 bases). The CDR3 is 10 residues long. Germline CDR1 is SQVTM and CDR2 is ANQGSEA. The V and J ends lost 6 bases and 2 bases respectively, with 5 bases between them. The CDR3, as DNA: TGCAGCGTCGGGACCTACGAGCAGTACCTC. Encoded protein: CSVGTYEQYL.

The V call is TRBV20-1, the J call TRBJ1-5; 10 nucleotides agree with TRBD1. Germline V gene sequence: CDR1 DFQATT, CDR2 SNEGSKA (reference sequence). J was trimmed by 7 bases and V by 1 base; bases with no gene match: 4. The length of the CDR3 is 14 residues. The CDR3 spells CSARGTGGWQPQHF. In DNA, the CDR3 is TGCAGTGCTAGAGGGACAGGGGGATGGCAGCCCCAGCATTTT.

This clonotype was seen more than once but under ten times. J is TRBJ2-3 and V is TRBV28; 8 bases fit TRBD1. J gave up 1 base and V 5 bases, and 5 bases lay outside the gene matches. The CDR3 is made up of 15 amino acids. Per the germline V gene, CDR1 is MDHEN and CDR2 is SYDVKM. The DNA of the CDR3 is TGTGCCAGCAGTGAACCGGGACAGGGCACAGATACGCAGTATTTT. Encoded protein: CASSEPGQGTDTQYF.

The V gene is TRBV3-1, the J gene TRBJ2-3, with D perhaps TRBD1 or TRBD2 (6 bases each). This CDR3 contains 17 residues. V lost 4 bases, J lost 0 bases, and 17 bases lay in between. Germline V gene data show CDR1 as LGHDT and CDR2 as YNNKEL (reference sequence). The CDR3 bases are TGTGCCAGCAGCCTCTTGGGGGGACACACTAGCACAGATACGCAGTATTTT. It is translated as CASSLLGGHTSTDTQYF.